Listed here is a single T cell receptor (beta chain). Antigen unknown. The PCR contained 60 Vbeta and 13 Jbeta primers. Profiled with immunoSEQ multiplex PCR; TCRdb holds only in-frame clones, not every one. The data show around 130,000 clones, 65% to 90% seen once. The sample comes from a study of cytomegalovirus exposure and HLA in healthy donors. Study-wide results and caveats: Equally common other TCR beta chains were less clonally expanded than HLA-associated ones, a later analysis found.

The CDR3 has 15 amino acids. Germline CDR1 and CDR2: MGHDK and SYGVNS. The V segment lost 1 base and the J segment 7 bases; nucleotides outside the gene matches: 3. This rearrangement joins TRBV25-1 to TRBJ1-4; 10 nucleotides agree with TRBD1. The specimen was PBMCs. The source of this sequence is a man in his fifties in good health and CMV-seronegative. For the CDR3, the DNA is TGTGCCAGCAGTGAATGGGGACAGGGGAGTGAAAAACTGTTTTTT. Residues: CASSEWGQGSEKLFF.